These 14 T cell receptor beta chains came from one sample sequenced in a study of OX40 agonist ivuxolimab in advanced cancers. Clones were read by immunoSEQ multiplex PCR, and TCRdb kept only the in-frame ones, dropping some. This repertoire shows approximately 19,000 clones, around 86% found once; its top ten account for just over 20%. Sequences were derived from CD4+ or CD8+ T cells sorted from blood, sampled in a trial of the OX40 agonist ivuxolimab. These receptor sequences come from an adult with an advanced solid tumor such as melanoma, head and neck, liver or kidney cancer.

This clone has just a few counts. The rearrangement links TRBV27 to TRBJ1-2; D uncertain. This CDR3 contains 14 residues. Germline V gene lookup returns CDR1 MNHEY and CDR2 SMNVEV (reference sequence). Trimming cost V 5 bases and J 1 base, with 11 bases left between them. In DNA, the CDR3 is TGTGCCAGCAGTCCCAGACCCTATAACTATGGCTACACCTTC. This encodes CASSPRPYNYGYTF.

The chain carries TRBV7-2 and TRBJ2-4; the match to TRBD2 covers 14 bases. This CDR3 contains 15 residues. The V gene's germline CDR1 is SGHTA and CDR2 FQGNSA. Germline trimming cut 4 bases from V and 14 bases from J; bases unmatched to any gene: 10. The CDR3 sequence is CASSSWTSGRRGKYF. Written as DNA, the CDR3 is TGTGCCAGCAGCTCGTGGACTAGCGGGAGGAGGGGAAAGTACTTC.

The chain is built from TRBV6-4 and TRBJ1-1, with 7 bases lining up with TRBD1. The CDR3 loop spans 15 amino acids. The V gene end was trimmed by 0 bases and the J gene end by 1 base; junction bases not matched to a gene: 2. Germline assignment: CDR1 MRHNA and CDR2 SNTAGT. The CDR3 here is CASSDSAGGNTEAFF. The CDR3 DNA follows: TGTGCCAGCAGTGACTCGGCAGGGGGGAACACTGAAGCTTTCTTT.

The chain couples TRBV6-5 to TRBJ2-1; the D gene is possibly TRBD2 (5 bases). Germline V gene data show CDR1 as MNHEY and CDR2 as SVGAGI. The CDR3 is made up of 15 amino acids. The V gene lost 4 bases and the J gene lost 4 bases, with 14 bases spanning the gap. CDR3: CASSWTSPEYNEQFF. DNA of the CDR3: TGTGCCAGCAGTTGGACTTCCCCGGAATACAATGAGCAGTTCTTC.

This clone is medium-sized in the sample. The V gene is TRBV7-6, the J gene TRBJ2-7; D is unresolved. This CDR3 is built from 11 residues. V was cut by 4 bases and J by 5 bases, with 6 bases left in between. Germline lookup yields CDR1 SGHVS and CDR2 FNYEAQ. CDR3 sequence: CASSSGHEQYF. The CDR3 DNA follows: TGTGCCAGCAGCTCTGGACACGAGCAGTACTTC.

This clone has just one count. CDR3 sequence (DNA): TGTGCCAGCAGCCCACACCAGTTGGGCAATGAGCAGTTCTTC. Its translation is CASSPHQLGNEQFF. The genes are TRBV6-1 and TRBJ2-1; D gene uncertain. V was cut by 6 bases and J by 6 bases, with 15 bases left in between. The CDR3 runs 14 residues. Germline lookup yields CDR1 MNHNS and CDR2 SASEGT.

This clone is classed as medium-sized (0.01 to 0.1%). This chain links TRBV30 with TRBJ2-7; no clear D. V was clipped by 1 base and J by 3 bases, with 7 bases between them. In germline, CDR1 is GTSNPN, CDR2 SVGIG (reference sequence). CDR3 size: 12 residues. The CDR3 sequence is CAWSDLIYEQYF. The CDR3 DNA sequence: TGTGCCTGGAGTGACCTAATCTACGAGCAGTACTTC.

The V and J genes are TRBV29-1 and TRBJ1-5; 8 bases agree with TRBD1. This CDR3 is 14 amino acids long. The germline CDR1 and CDR2 sequences are SQVTM and ANQGSEA. V was clipped by 2 bases and J by 1 base; unmatched bases: 1. DNA for the CDR3: TGCAGCGTTGAAACAGGGGGGAGCAATCAGCCCCAGCATTTT. As protein: CSVETGGSNQPQHF. Combining the CDR3 with reference TRBV29-1 and TRBJ1-5 gives the whole variable domain SAVISQKPSRDICQRGTSLTIQCQVDSQVTMMFWYRQQPGQSLTLIATANQGSEATYESGFVIDKFPISRPNLTFSTLTVSNMSPEDSSIYLCSVETGGSNQPQHFGDGTRLSIL.

This clone appeared once. The V call is TRBV27, the J call TRBJ2-5; D is possibly TRBD1 or TRBD2 (5 bases each). The CDR3 is 14 residues long. Between the trimmed V and J ends, which lost 3 bases and 0 bases, there was a span of 8 bases. The germline gives CDR1 MNHEY, CDR2 SMNVEV (reference sequence). This CDR3 is CASSFLGDQETQYF. In DNA, the CDR3 is TGTGCCAGCAGTTTTTTGGGGGACCAAGAGACCCAGTACTTC.

The CDR3 protein is CASRVTANTGELFF. The CDR3 nucleotides read TGTGCCAGCAGGGTGACAGCGAACACCGGGGAGCTGTTTTTT. The rearrangement joins TRBV6-5 to TRBJ2-2; D perhaps matches TRBD1 (5 bases). The germline V and J ends were trimmed by 6 bases and 0 bases, with 8 bases remaining between them. The CDR3 totals 14 residues. CDR1 and CDR2 (germline): MNHEY, SVGAGI.

The chain links TRBV27 to TRBJ2-7, with 12 bases lining up with TRBD1. Germline V gives CDR1 MNHEY, CDR2 SMNVEV (reference sequence). CDR3 length: 15 residues. V lost 5 bases, J lost 5 bases, and 7 bases stayed unmatched. The CDR3 protein is CASSTPGTGGDEQYF. The CDR3 coding sequence is TGTGCCAGCAGTACCCCCGGGACAGGGGGCGACGAGCAGTACTTC.

This chain joins TRBV28 and TRBJ2-6; 9 positions agree with TRBD1. This CDR3 is built from 18 residues. The V and J ends lost 5 bases and 0 bases, in that order; junction bases with no gene match: 8. Germline V gives CDR1 MDHEN, CDR2 SYDVKM. CDR3 nucleotides: TGTGCCAGCAGTCCTCCGGGACAGGGTTACTCTGGGGCCAACGTCCTGACTTTC. Its protein product is CASSPPGQGYSGANVLTF.

This clone was counted only a few times. The chain is built from TRBV19 and TRBJ2-2; perhaps D is TRBD1 or TRBD2 (6 bases each). The CDR3 has 13 residues. CDR1 and CDR2 from the germline V gene are LNHDA and SQIVND (reference sequence). V was pared by 1 base and J by 9 bases, with 9 bases between. DNA of the CDR3: TGTGCCAGTAGTATAGGGGGGGCTCGGGAGCTGTTTTTT. Its translation: CASSIGGARELFF.

This clone showed up just a few times. This rearrangement joins TRBV7-2 to TRBJ1-3; no definite D call. Per the germline V gene, CDR1 is SGHTA and CDR2 is FQGNSA. V was clipped by 4 bases and J by 7 bases, with 20 bases between them. The CDR3 is 16 residues long. The CDR3 DNA reads TGTGCCAGCAGCTCGCCGACGTCTAGGATTGGGAACACCATATATTTT. It translates to CASSSPTSRIGNTIYF.